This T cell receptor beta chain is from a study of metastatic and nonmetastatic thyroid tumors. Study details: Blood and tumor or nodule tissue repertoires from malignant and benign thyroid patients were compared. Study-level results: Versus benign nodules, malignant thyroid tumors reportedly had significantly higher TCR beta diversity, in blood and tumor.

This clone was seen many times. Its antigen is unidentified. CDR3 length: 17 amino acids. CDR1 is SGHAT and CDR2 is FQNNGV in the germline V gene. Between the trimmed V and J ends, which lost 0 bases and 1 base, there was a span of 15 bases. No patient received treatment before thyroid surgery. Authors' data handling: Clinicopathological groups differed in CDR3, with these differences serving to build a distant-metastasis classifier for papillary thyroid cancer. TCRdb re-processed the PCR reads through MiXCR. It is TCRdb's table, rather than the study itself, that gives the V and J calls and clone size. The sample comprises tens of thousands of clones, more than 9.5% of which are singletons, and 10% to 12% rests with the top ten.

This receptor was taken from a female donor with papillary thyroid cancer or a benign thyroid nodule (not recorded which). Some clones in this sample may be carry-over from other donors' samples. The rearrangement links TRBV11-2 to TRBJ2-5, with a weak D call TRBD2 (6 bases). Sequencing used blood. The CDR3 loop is CASSLDVGSGLQETQYF. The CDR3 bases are TGTGCCAGCAGCTTAGATGTTGGTAGCGGCCTCCAAGAGACCCAGTACTTC.